This passage covers 28 T cell receptor beta chains from one sample sequenced in a study of blood T cell repertoires in COVID-19. Profiling relied on immunoSEQ multiplex PCR, and the TCRdb table lists in-frame clones only, not all of them. This sample has roughly 340,000 clones, with about nine tenths found just once. Input material: peripheral blood. Every receptor here comes from a woman in her forties or fifties with COVID-19, enrolled during active disease.

This chain uses TRBV28 with TRBJ2-6; TRBD2 matches 7 bases. Germline lookup yields CDR1 MDHEN and CDR2 SYDVKM. The ends lost 7 bases at V and 0 bases at J; junction bases unmatched: 6. The CDR3 is made up of 16 amino acids. CDR3 sequence: CASTLSGDSGANVLTF. The CDR3 DNA reads as TGTGCCAGCACCTTAAGCGGGGACTCTGGGGCCAACGTCCTGACTTTC.

CDR3 bases: TGCAGCGCCTGGGGACAGGGAAACTATGGCTACACCTTC. Translation gives CSAWGQGNYGYTF. V is TRBV29-1 and J is TRBJ1-2, with 9 bases identical to TRBD1. CDR1 is SQVTM and CDR2 is ANQGSEA in the germline V gene. V lost 7 bases and J lost 2; bases outside the gene matches: 5. CDR3 length equals 13 residues.

The chain combines TRBV27 with TRBJ2-3; 12 bases are shared with TRBD2. The germline gives CDR1 MNHEY, CDR2 SMNVEV (reference sequence). V lost 3 bases, J lost 2 bases, and 6 bases stayed unmatched. The CDR3 is made up of 17 amino acids. Here the CDR3 reads CASSFLGLAGSTDTQYF. For the CDR3, the DNA is TGTGCCAGCAGTTTTTTGGGACTAGCGGGCTCCACAGATACGCAGTATTTT.

As DNA, the CDR3 is TGTGCCAGCAATCCCGGGACAGGGCTTTACAATGAGCAGTTCTTC. Protein: CASNPGTGLYNEQFF. The chain combines TRBV27 with TRBJ2-1; 9 bases line up with TRBD1. Germline V gene sequence: CDR1 MNHEY, CDR2 SMNVEV (reference sequence). With 7 bases clipped from V and 4 bases from J, the junction kept 8 bases outside the gene matches. This CDR3 has 15 residues.

V usage is TRBV2 and J usage is TRBJ2-7; TRBD2 is a possible D gene (5 bases). The CDR3 contains 10 residues. The germline CDR1 and CDR2 sequences are SNHLY and FYNNEI. Between the trimmed V and J ends, which lost 9 bases and 4 bases, there was a span of 7 bases. CDR3 protein: CASGEYEQYF. CDR3 DNA: TGTGCCAGTGGGGAGTACGAGCAGTACTTC.

The chain links TRBV7-2 to TRBJ2-7; TRBD2 aligns across 11 bases. V gave up 5 bases and J gave up 3 bases; unmatched junction bases: 12. CDR1 and CDR2 (germline): SGHTA, FQGNSA. The CDR3 covers 17 residues. The CDR3 loop reads CASSPGRLAGTFYEQYF. The CDR3 DNA follows: TGTGCCAGCAGCCCGGGGCGACTAGCGGGGACCTTCTACGAGCAGTACTTC.

V and J are TRBV6-2 or TRBV6-3 and TRBJ2-5; TRBD1 is a possible D gene (5 bases). V lost 2 bases to trimming and J lost 4 bases, with 8 bases between them. Germline V gene sequence: CDR1 MNHEY, CDR2 SVGEGT. This CDR3 is 13 amino acids long. The CDR3, as DNA: TGTGCCAGCAGTTACGGGGCGGCAGAGACCCAGTACTTC. This codes for CASSYGAAETQYF.

This chain connects TRBV10-3 to TRBJ1-2, with TRBD1 identical over 8 bases. The germline V gene has CDR1 ENHRY and CDR2 SYGVKD. With V trimmed by 6 bases and J by 3 bases, 6 bases remained unmatched. CDR3 length: 14 residues. CDR3 sequence reads: CAISDEQGDYGYTF. CDR3 nucleotide sequence: TGTGCCATCAGCGACGAACAGGGGGACTATGGCTACACCTTC.

The CDR3 nucleotides are TGTGCCAGCAGCCCGCGCGGCCCTAATGAAAAACTGTTTTTT. Protein: CASSPRGPNEKLFF. The chain employs TRBV3-1 (or the pseudogene TRBV3-2) and TRBJ1-4; D is undetermined. CDR1 and CDR2 (germline): LGHDT, YNNKEL (reference sequence). The CDR3 covers 14 residues. Trimming pared 4 bases from V and 3 bases from J, leaving 9 bases between.

The J gene is TRBJ1-3, the V gene TRBV30; D unresolved. Germline V gene data show CDR1 as GTSNPN and CDR2 as SVGIG (reference sequence). Trimming stripped 2 bases from V and 3 bases from J, with 5 bases between. The CDR3 contains 12 residues. The CDR3 is CAWSKLGNTIYF. The CDR3 nucleotides read TGTGCCTGGAGTAAACTTGGAAACACCATATATTTT.

This chain links TRBV19 with TRBJ2-1, with TRBD1 matching 8 bases. V shed 5 bases and J 8 bases; nucleotides not matched to a gene: 5. The CDR3 is 13 residues long. Germline assignment: CDR1 LNHDA and CDR2 SQIVND (reference sequence). CDR3 region: CASSDRGSDEQFF. DNA for the CDR3: TGTGCCAGTAGTGACAGGGGTTCGGATGAGCAGTTCTTC. Based on the CDR3 plus reference TRBV19 and TRBJ2-1, the full variable domain is DGGITQSPKYLFRKEGQNVTLSCEQNLNHDAMYWYRQDPGQGLRLIYYSQIVNDFQKGDIAEGYSVSREKKESFPLTVTSAQKNPTAFYLCASSDRGSDEQFFGPGTRLTVL.

The chain is built from TRBV19 and TRBJ1-1; D is ambiguous. Trimming took off 5 bases at V and 3 bases at J, with 10 bases between the two ends. Germline loops: CDR1 LNHDA, CDR2 SQIVND (reference sequence). The CDR3 extends over 13 amino acids. This CDR3 reads CASSFPGYTEAFF. The CDR3, as DNA: TGTGCCAGTAGTTTTCCGGGGTACACTGAAGCTTTCTTT.

V is TRBV5-4 and J is TRBJ2-5, with D unresolved. This CDR3 comprises 13 residues. Germline V lookup: CDR1 SGHNT, CDR2 YYREEE (reference sequence). The ends were cut back, 4 bases at V and 3 bases at J, with 10 bases in the middle. CDR3 loop: CASSRAEKETQYF. Here the CDR3 DNA reads TGTGCCAGCAGCCGCGCGGAAAAAGAGACCCAGTACTTC.

The chain couples TRBV7-9 to TRBJ1-2; a possible D gene is TRBD1 (5 bases). The CDR3 extends over 14 amino acids. The germline CDR1 and CDR2 sequences are SEHNR and FQNEAQ (reference sequence). The V end lost 4 bases, the J end lost 5 bases, and 14 bases lay between the germline ends. The chain's CDR3 is CASSSYGTTYGYTF. The DNA of the CDR3 is TGTGCCAGCAGCTCTTATGGGACTACATATGGCTACACCTTC.

V is TRBV3-1 (or the pseudogene TRBV3-2) and J is TRBJ2-6; possible D gene TRBD2, 6 bases. The V gene lost 3 bases and the J gene lost 3 bases, with 9 bases spanning the gap. Germline V CDR1 and CDR2: LGHDT, YNNKEL (reference sequence). CDR3 length: 15 residues. CDR3 region: CASSHGGVGANVLTF. For the CDR3, the DNA is TGTGCCAGCAGCCATGGAGGGGTTGGGGCCAACGTCCTGACTTTC.

This chain uses TRBV10-1 with TRBJ2-3, with TRBD2 identical over 9 bases. This CDR3 has 15 amino acids. V lost 1 base to trimming and J lost 4 bases; unmatched junction nucleotides: 3. Germline V gives CDR1 WNHNN, CDR2 SYGVQD (reference sequence). CDR3 amino acids: CASSELREGSDTQYF. In DNA form, the CDR3 reads TGCGCCAGCAGTGAGTTGCGGGAGGGTTCAGATACGCAGTATTTT.

In the case of this clone: Other DNA variants within this sample encode the same CDR3. The chain carries TRBV30 and TRBJ1-1; D gene ambiguous. This CDR3 has 12 residues. Looked up from germline, CDR1 is GTSNPN and CDR2 is SVGIG (reference sequence). V lost 3 bases, J lost 0 bases, and 5 bases lay in between. In nucleotides, the CDR3 is TGTGCCTGGAGCCAAATGAACACTGAAGCTTTCTTT. Translated: CAWSQMNTEAFF.

V gene TRBV19 combines with J gene TRBJ2-7; 10 nucleotides match TRBD1. The CDR3 length is 12 residues. Germline-derived CDR1 and CDR2 are LNHDA and SQIVND (reference sequence). The V gene end was trimmed by 6 bases and the J gene end by 5 bases; junction bases not matched to a gene: 1. CDR3 in amino acids: CASRGQGNEQYF. The CDR3 nucleotides are TGTGCCAGTAGGGGACAGGGGAACGAGCAGTACTTC.

This clone turned up a few times. V usage is TRBV28 and J usage is TRBJ1-2; 10 positions agree with TRBD1. Germline-derived CDR1 and CDR2 are MDHEN and SYDVKM. Germline trimming cut 1 base from V and 5 bases from J; bases unmatched to any gene: 4. The CDR3 contains 15 residues. The CDR3 reads CASSLSGGQGYGYTF. CDR3 in DNA: TGTGCCAGCAGTTTATCCGGGGGACAGGGGTATGGCTACACCTTC.

Points on this clone: At one of its ends the junction is not consistent with the germline gene, which may arise from a read error. This chain links TRBV6-5 with TRBJ2-2; D not certain. CDR3 length: 16 residues. Germline values: CDR1 MNHEY, CDR2 SVGAGI. Written as DNA, the CDR3 is TGTGCCAACAGTTACGCCTCTCGCGGGAACACCGGGGAGCTGTTTTTT. Its protein is CANSYASRGNTGELFF.

The CDR3 sequence: CASSQDQTRPGANEKLFF. The CDR3 coding sequence is TGCGCCAGCAGCCAAGACCAAACCCGCCCGGGAGCTAATGAAAAACTGTTTTTT. The rearrangement links TRBV4-3 to TRBJ1-4; D gene unclear. CDR1 and CDR2 from the germline V gene are LGHNA and YSLEER. V dropped 0 bases and J dropped 3 bases, with 17 bases sitting between them. The CDR3 runs to 18 residues.

This CDR3 reads CASSYSIRTPPETQYF. The DNA for the CDR3 is TGTGCCAGCAGTTACTCGATTCGGACACCGCCCGAGACCCAGTACTTC. This chain uses TRBV6-5 with TRBJ2-5, with TRBD1 as a possible D gene (5 bases). CDR3 size: 16 residues. Per germline, CDR1 MNHEY and CDR2 SVGAGI. V lost 0 bases and J 5 bases, leaving 16 bases between the germline ends.

The genes are TRBV11-3 and TRBJ2-1, with 8 bases that match TRBD2. The CDR3 consists of 17 residues. Germline CDR1 SGHNT, CDR2 YENEEA. J was trimmed by 8 bases and V by 0 bases; bases with no gene match: 12. The CDR3 protein is CASSLERAGGLSDEQFF. The CDR3 DNA follows: TGTGCCAGCAGCTTAGAACGGGCGGGAGGACTTTCCGATGAGCAGTTCTTC.

V is TRBV16 and J is TRBJ1-5; tentatively, D is TRBD1 (5 bases). The CDR3 extends over 15 amino acids. V lost 0 bases to trimming and J lost 6 bases, with 12 bases between them. The germline V gene has CDR1 KGHSY and CDR2 FQNENV. The CDR3 protein is CASSQSVREGQPQHF. In DNA, the CDR3 is TGTGCCAGCAGCCAATCAGTCAGGGAAGGTCAGCCCCAGCATTTT.

This clone was counted once. This chain links TRBV4-3 with TRBJ2-3; 8 bases are shared with TRBD2. Germline-derived CDR1 and CDR2 are LGHNA and YSLEER. V was pared by 0 bases and J by 6 bases, with 5 bases of the junction left unmatched. The CDR3 sequence is 15 residues long. DNA of the CDR3: TGCGCCAGCAGCCAAGACCCAGCGGGGGTCGATACGCAGTATTTT. This codes for CASSQDPAGVDTQYF.

This clone showed up just a few times. The chain carries TRBV7-6 and TRBJ2-1; TRBD2 matches 7 bases. V shed 4 bases and J 7 bases; nucleotides not matched to a gene: 13. CDR3 length: 16 residues. CDR1 and CDR2 (germline): SGHVS, FNYEAQ. The CDR3 DNA reads as TGTGCCAGCAGCTCGATTAGGGAGGGCCCAGGAAATGAGCAGTTCTTC. Its translation is CASSSIREGPGNEQFF.

The chain employs TRBV30 and TRBJ2-1, with no clear D. V lost 4 bases, J lost 14 bases, and 15 bases lay in between. The CDR3 is 11 amino acids. The V gene's germline CDR1 is GTSNPN and CDR2 SVGIG (reference sequence). In DNA form, the CDR3 reads TGTGCCTGGACTGAGTCTTTTAGTAAGTTCTTC. Its translation: CAWTESFSKFF.

The chain is built from TRBV30 and TRBJ1-1; D is possibly TRBD1 (6 bases). Germline-derived CDR1 and CDR2 are GTSNPN and SVGIG (reference sequence). Trimming cost V 0 bases and J 1 base, with 12 bases left between them. The CDR3 extends over 15 amino acids. The CDR3 is CAWSVQGRPNTEAFF. CDR3 bases: TGTGCCTGGAGTGTACAGGGACGCCCGAACACTGAAGCTTTCTTT.